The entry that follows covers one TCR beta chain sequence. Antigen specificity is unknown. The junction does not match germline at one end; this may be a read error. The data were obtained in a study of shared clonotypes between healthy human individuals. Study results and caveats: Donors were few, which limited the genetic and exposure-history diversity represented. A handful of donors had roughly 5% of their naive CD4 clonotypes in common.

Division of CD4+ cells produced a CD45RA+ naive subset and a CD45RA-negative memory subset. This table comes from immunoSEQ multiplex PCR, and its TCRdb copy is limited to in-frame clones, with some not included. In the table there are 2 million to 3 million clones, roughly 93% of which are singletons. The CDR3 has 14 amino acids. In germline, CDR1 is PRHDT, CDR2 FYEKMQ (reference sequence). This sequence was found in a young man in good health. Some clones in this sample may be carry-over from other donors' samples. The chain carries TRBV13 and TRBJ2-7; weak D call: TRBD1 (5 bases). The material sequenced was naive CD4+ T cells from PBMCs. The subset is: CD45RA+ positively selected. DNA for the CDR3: TGTGCCAGCAGTCGATCCGTGGGGCCGTACGAACAGTACTTC. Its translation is CASSRSVGPYEQYF.